This passage covers 14 T cell receptor beta chains from one sample sequenced in a study of identical twins. One entry per CDR3 protein results from TCRdb running MiXCR on the 5' RACE reads. The sample shows some 570,000 distinct CDR3 sequences, 20% to 25% of them seen only once. The sample was also reused in another study, on yellow fever vaccine responses in identical twins.

The sequencing sample was made of CD4+ T cells sorted from blood. The receptors were gathered from a woman in her late teens or twenties in good health.

The chain employs TRBV28 and TRBJ1-6; unclear D gene. Germline-derived CDR1 and CDR2 are MDHEN and SYDVKM. This CDR3 comprises 15 residues. Between the trimmed V and J ends, which lost 6 bases and 6 bases, there was a span of 15 bases. The CDR3 loop reads CASSDQYGGNSPLHF. The CDR3 DNA follows: TGTGCCAGCAGCGACCAATATGGTGGTAATTCACCCCTCCACTTT.

Only one count was recorded for this clonotype. The V gene is TRBV4-1, the J gene TRBJ2-4; no reliable D call. Germline loops: CDR1 MGHRA, CDR2 YSYEKL. The CDR3 is made up of 16 amino acids. The V end lost 1 base, the J end lost 6 bases, and 16 bases lay between the germline ends. The CDR3 protein is CASSQGSSVALNIQYF. CDR3 DNA: TGCGCCAGCAGCCAAGGGTCGTCGGTAGCTCTAAACATTCAGTACTTC.

Written as DNA, the CDR3 is TGCGCCAGCAGCTTCGAGGGACAATCCTACAATGAGCAGTTCTTC. Translated: CASSFEGQSYNEQFF. This chain joins TRBV5-1 and TRBJ2-1; the D gene is possibly TRBD1 (6 bases). V was pared by 2 bases and J by 1 base, with 10 bases between. The CDR3 is 15 residues long. Per germline, CDR1 SGHRS and CDR2 YFSETQ.

V gene TRBV7-8 combines with J gene TRBJ1-2, with D possibly being TRBD1 (6 bases). The V and J ends lost 4 bases and 3 bases respectively, with 15 bases between them. Germline values: CDR1 SGHVS, CDR2 FQNEAQ. The CDR3 length is 15 residues. Written as DNA, the CDR3 is TGTGCCAGCAGCTCTAGAGGGGGGGTAGACTATGGCTACACCTTC. Translating it yields CASSSRGGVDYGYTF.

This clonotype has only a few counts. The chain is built from TRBV18 and TRBJ2-7; D possibly uses TRBD1 or TRBD2 (5 bases each). This CDR3 is built from 14 residues. V was cut by 4 bases and J by 2 bases, with 12 bases left in between. Germline V gene data show CDR1 as KGHSH and CDR2 as LQKENI. CDR3 residues: CASSHSRGPYEQYF. The CDR3 bases are TGTGCCAGCTCACACTCGAGGGGTCCCTACGAGCAGTACTTC.

This clonotype appeared many times. The genes are TRBV3-1 and TRBJ1-6; 9 bases are shared with TRBD1. The junction had 6 bases not matched to a gene; V was cut back by 1 base and J by 8 bases. The CDR3 runs 16 residues. Germline lookup yields CDR1 LGHDT and CDR2 YNNKEL (reference sequence). The CDR3 spells CASSQGWTGVYSPLHF. CDR3 DNA: TGTGCCAGCAGCCAAGGGTGGACAGGGGTGTATTCACCCCTCCACTTT.

This clonotype appeared many times. The chain couples TRBV7-6 to TRBJ1-2, with 7 bases matching TRBD1. The CDR3 consists of 13 residues. J gave up 8 bases and V 5 bases, and 8 bases lay outside the gene matches. From germline, CDR1 is SGHVS and CDR2 FNYEAQ. The CDR3 spells CASSPDRARGYTF. DNA for the CDR3: TGTGCCAGCAGCCCTGACAGGGCCCGGGGCTACACCTTC.

This clonotype was observed a handful of times. The gene calls are TRBV12-3 or TRBV12-4 and TRBJ1-1; no clear D gene. The V and J ends lost 6 bases and 6 bases respectively, with 14 bases between them. The CDR3 length is 13 residues. The CDR3 sequence: CASRLEVSAEAFF. CDR3 coding DNA: TGTGCCAGCAGACTTGAGGTTTCGGCTGAAGCTTTCTTT.

Here the CDR3 DNA reads TGTGCCAGCAGCTGGACAGGAAATGAGCAGTTCTTC. Residues: CASSWTGNEQFF. The V gene is TRBV5-6, the J gene TRBJ2-1; 7 bases are shared with TRBD1. Unmatched junction bases numbered 1, after V lost 3 bases and J lost 7 bases. CDR1 and CDR2 from the germline V gene are SGHDT and YYEEEE. CDR3 length: 12 residues. The full variable domain, completed using reference TRBV5-6 and TRBJ2-1, is DAGVTQSPTHLIKTRGQQVTLRCSPKSGHDTVSWYQQALGQGPQFIFQYYEEEERQRGNFPDRFSGHQFPNYSSELNVNALLLGDSALYLCASSWTGNEQFFGPGTRLTVL.

This clonotype has just a few counts. V and J are TRBV4-1 and TRBJ2-1; 10 nucleotides align to TRBD1. V was pared by 1 base and J by 7 bases, with 4 bases of the junction left unmatched. Germline CDR1 MGHRA, CDR2 YSYEKL. CDR3 length: 15 amino acids. Here the CDR3 DNA reads TGCGCCAGCAGCCAAGGACAGGGGGCTAGGAATGAGCAGTTCTTC. Protein sequence: CASSQGQGARNEQFF.

The rearrangement uses TRBV7-9 and TRBJ2-3, with a weak D call TRBD1 (6 bases). The CDR3 is 15 residues long. V lost 5 bases to trimming and J lost 2 bases, with 14 bases between them. The germline CDR1 and CDR2 sequences are SEHNR and FQNEAQ (reference sequence). CDR3 sequence reads: CASSPRQVYTDTQYF. The CDR3 DNA follows: TGTGCCAGCAGCCCAAGACAGGTTTACACAGATACGCAGTATTTT.

CDR3: CASSLPYGTGSTDTQYF. The CDR3 DNA sequence: TGCGCCAGCAGCTTGCCGTACGGAACAGGGTCCACAGATACGCAGTATTTT. The rearrangement uses TRBV5-1 and TRBJ2-3; a possible D gene is TRBD1 (6 bases). The V gene lost 1 base and the J gene lost 2 bases, with 17 bases spanning the gap. In germline, CDR1 is SGHRS, CDR2 YFSETQ. The CDR3 length is 17 residues.

The CDR3 loop is CSAPLGIETQYF. The CDR3, as DNA: TGCAGTGCCCCGTTAGGGATAGAGACCCAGTACTTC. The rearrangement links TRBV20-1 to TRBJ2-5; D not resolved. In germline, CDR1 is DFQATT, CDR2 SNEGSKA (reference sequence). The CDR3 spans 12 residues. Between the trimmed V and J ends, which lost 6 bases and 4 bases, there was a span of 12 bases.

The chain links TRBV5-1 to TRBJ2-3; D remains ambiguous. Germline values: CDR1 SGHRS, CDR2 YFSETQ. The CDR3 consists of 13 residues. The V end lost 2 bases, the J end lost 2 bases, and 6 bases lay between the germline ends. CDR3 DNA: TGCGCCAGCAGCTTCCAACTCACAGATACGCAGTATTTT. Its translation is CASSFQLTDTQYF. The variable domain in full, with the rest retrieved from reference TRBV5-1 and TRBJ2-3, is KAGVTQTPRYLIKTRGQQVTLSCSPISGHRSVSWYQQTPGQGLQFLFEYFSETQRNKGNFPGRFSGRQFSNSRSEMNVSTLELGDSALYLCASSFQLTDTQYFGPGTRLTVL.